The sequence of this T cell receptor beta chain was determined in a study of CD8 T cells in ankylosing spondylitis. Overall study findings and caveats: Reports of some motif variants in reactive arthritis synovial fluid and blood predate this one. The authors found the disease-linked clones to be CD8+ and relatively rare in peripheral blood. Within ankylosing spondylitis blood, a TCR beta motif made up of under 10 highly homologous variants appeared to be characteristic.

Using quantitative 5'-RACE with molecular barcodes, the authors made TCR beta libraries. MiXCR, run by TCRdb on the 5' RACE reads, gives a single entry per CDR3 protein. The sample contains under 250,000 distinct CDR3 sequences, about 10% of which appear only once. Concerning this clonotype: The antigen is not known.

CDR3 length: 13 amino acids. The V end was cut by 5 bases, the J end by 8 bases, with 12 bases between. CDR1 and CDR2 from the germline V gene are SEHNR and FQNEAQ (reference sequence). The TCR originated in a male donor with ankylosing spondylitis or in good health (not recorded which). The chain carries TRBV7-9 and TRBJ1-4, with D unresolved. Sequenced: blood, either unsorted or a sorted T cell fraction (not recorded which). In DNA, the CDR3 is TGTGCCAGCAGCCCAGGATCGGGCGAAAAACTGTTTTTT. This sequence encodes CASSPGSGEKLFF. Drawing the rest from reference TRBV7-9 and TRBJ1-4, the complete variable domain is DTGVSQNPRHKITKRGQNVTFRCDPISEHNRLYWYRQTLGQGPEFLTYFQNEAQLEKSRLLSDRFSAERPKGSFSTLEIQRTEQGDSAMYLCASSPGSGEKLFFGSGTQLSVL.